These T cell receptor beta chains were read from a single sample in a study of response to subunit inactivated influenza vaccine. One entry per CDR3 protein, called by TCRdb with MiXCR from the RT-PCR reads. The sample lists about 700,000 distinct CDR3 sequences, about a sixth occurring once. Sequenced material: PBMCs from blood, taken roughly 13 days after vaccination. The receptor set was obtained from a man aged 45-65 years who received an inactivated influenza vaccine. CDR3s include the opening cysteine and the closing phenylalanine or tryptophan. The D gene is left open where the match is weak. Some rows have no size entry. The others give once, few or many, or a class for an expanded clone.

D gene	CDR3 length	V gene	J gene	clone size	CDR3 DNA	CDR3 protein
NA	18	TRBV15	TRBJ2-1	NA	TGTGCCACCAGCAGTCTTTCAGGGGAGCGGGGCTCCTACAATGAGCAGTTCTTC	CATSSLSGERGSYNEQFF
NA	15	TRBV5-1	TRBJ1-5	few	TGCGCCAGCAGCTTGTTCCAGGGACCTAATCAGCCCCAGCATTTT	CASSLFQGPNQPQHF
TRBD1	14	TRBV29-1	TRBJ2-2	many	TGCAGCGCTCAGGACAGGGGGCACGCCGGGGAGCTGTTTTTT	CSAQDRGHAGELFF
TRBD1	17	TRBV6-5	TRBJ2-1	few	TGTGCCAGCAGTTCCCGGACAGGGGCAAGCTCCTACAATGAGCAGTTCTTC	CASSSRTGASSYNEQFF
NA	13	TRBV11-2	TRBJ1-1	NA	TGTGCCAGCAGCTTAGACCAGTTTACTGAAGCTTTCTTT	CASSLDQFTEAFF
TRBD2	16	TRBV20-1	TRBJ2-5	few	TGCAGTGCTAGGGAGACTCGACTAGCGGGGAGAGAGACCCAGTACTTC	CSARETRLAGRETQYF
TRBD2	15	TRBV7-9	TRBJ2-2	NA	TGTGCCAGCAGCTTAAAGGGACTACCCACCGGGGAGCTGTTTTTT	CASSLKGLPTGELFF
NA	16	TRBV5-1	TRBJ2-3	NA	TGCGCCAGCAGCTTGGAAGACTCCAGAGAGACAGATACGCAGTATTTT	CASSLEDSRETDTQYF
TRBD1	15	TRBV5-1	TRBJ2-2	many	TGCGCCAGCAGCTTGTTGGGACAGGACACCGGGGAGCTGTTTTTT	CASSLLGQDTGELFF
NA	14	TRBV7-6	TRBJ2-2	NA	TGTGCCAGCACCTCTTCAGTGCACACCGGGGAGCTGTTTTTT	CASTSSVHTGELFF
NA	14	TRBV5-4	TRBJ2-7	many	TGTGCCAGCAGCTTGATAGGCCGGAACTACGAGCAGTACTTC	CASSLIGRNYEQYF
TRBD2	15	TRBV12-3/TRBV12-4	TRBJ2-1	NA	TGTGCCAGCAAGGCGGGGGGCGCAAGGTACAATGAGCAGTTCTTC	CASKAGGARYNEQFF
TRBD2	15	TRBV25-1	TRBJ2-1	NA	TGTGCCAGCAGTGATGCTAGCGGTCTCTACAATGAGCAGTTCTTC	CASSDASGLYNEQFF
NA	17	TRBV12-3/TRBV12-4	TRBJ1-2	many	TGTGCCAGCAGTTTGGGCATCTATCAACCTATTAACTATGGCTACACCTTC	CASSLGIYQPINYGYTF
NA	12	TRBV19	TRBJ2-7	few	TGTGCCAGTAGTATGACGAGCTCCGAGCAGTACTTC	CASSMTSSEQYF
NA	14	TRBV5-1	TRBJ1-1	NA	TGCGCCAGCAGCTTGCGCAGGGTGGACACTGAAGCTTTCTTT	CASSLRRVDTEAFF
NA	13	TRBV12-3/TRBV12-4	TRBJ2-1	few	TGTGCCAGCAGCCGGGACCGGCGGGATGAGCAGTTCTTC	CASSRDRRDEQFF
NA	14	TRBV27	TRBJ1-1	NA	TGTGCCAGCAGCCGAGGACGAACGAACACTGAAGCTTTCTTT	CASSRGRTNTEAFF